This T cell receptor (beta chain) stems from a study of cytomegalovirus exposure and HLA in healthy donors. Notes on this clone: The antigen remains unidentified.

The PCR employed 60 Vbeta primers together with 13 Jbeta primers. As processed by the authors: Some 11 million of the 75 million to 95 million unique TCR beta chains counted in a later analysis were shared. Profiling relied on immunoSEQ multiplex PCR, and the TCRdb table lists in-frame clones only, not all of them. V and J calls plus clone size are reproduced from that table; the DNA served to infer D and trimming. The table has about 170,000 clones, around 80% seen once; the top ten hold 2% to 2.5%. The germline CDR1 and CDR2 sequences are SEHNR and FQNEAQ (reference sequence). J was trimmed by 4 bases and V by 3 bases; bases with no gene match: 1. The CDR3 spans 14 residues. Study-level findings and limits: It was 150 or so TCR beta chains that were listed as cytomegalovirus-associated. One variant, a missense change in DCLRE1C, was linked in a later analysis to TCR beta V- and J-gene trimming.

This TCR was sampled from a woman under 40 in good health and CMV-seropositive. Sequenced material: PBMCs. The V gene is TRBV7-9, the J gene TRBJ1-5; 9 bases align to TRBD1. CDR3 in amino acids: CASSFGTGNQPQHF. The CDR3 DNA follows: TGTGCCAGCAGCTTCGGGACAGGGAATCAGCCCCAGCATTTT.